The 21 T cell receptor beta chains reported below all come from one sample, sequenced in a study of blood T cell repertoires in COVID-19. Clones were sequenced by immunoSEQ multiplex PCR, and TCRdb holds only the in-frame ones, with some missing. The table has fewer than 180,000 clones, approximately 90% seen once. The sample comprised peripheral blood. All receptors derive from a woman in her sixties with active or convalescent COVID-19.

This clone came up a few times. V usage is TRBV7-8 and J usage is TRBJ1-1; D is possibly TRBD1 (6 bases). Trimming pared 1 base from V and 1 base from J, leaving 10 bases between. The CDR3 is 15 residues long. Germline lookup yields CDR1 SGHVS and CDR2 FQNEAQ. The CDR3 nucleotides are TGTGCCAGCAGCTTAGGGACAGAGAGGAACACTGAAGCTTTCTTT. It codes for CASSLGTERNTEAFF.

The V gene is TRBV7-8, the J gene TRBJ2-1; 11 bases are shared with TRBD1. This CDR3 contains 17 residues. The V gene's germline CDR1 is SGHVS and CDR2 FQNEAQ. With 2 bases clipped from V and 3 bases from J, the junction kept 6 bases outside the gene matches. As DNA, the CDR3 is TGTGCCAGCAGCTTAACCTTCGGGACAGGGGGCTACAATGAGCAGTTCTTC. It yields the protein CASSLTFGTGGYNEQFF.

A single count supports this clone. V and J are TRBV7-9 and TRBJ2-7; 7 nucleotides align to TRBD1. CDR3 length equals 15 residues. Trimming at V came to 8 bases and at J to 4 bases, leaving 14 bases not matched to a gene. The germline gives CDR1 SEHNR, CDR2 FQNEAQ (reference sequence). For the CDR3, the DNA is TGTGCCAGCGGGGTCCGGGACAGAGGGGTATACGAGCAGTACTTC. Its translation is CASGVRDRGVYEQYF.

This clone has just one count. The V gene is TRBV3-1 (or the pseudogene TRBV3-2), the J gene TRBJ2-7, with D uncertain. Germline-derived CDR1 and CDR2 are LGHDT and YNNKEL (reference sequence). Trimming took off 2 bases at V and 2 bases at J, with 10 bases between the two ends. CDR3 length: 14 residues. CDR3 region: CASSQNNPPYEQYF. CDR3 nucleotide sequence: TGTGCCAGCAGCCAAAATAATCCCCCCTACGAGCAGTACTTC.

The V and J genes are TRBV6-6 and TRBJ2-1; D is possibly TRBD2 (6 bases). The CDR3 loop spans 17 amino acids. Germline V gives CDR1 MNHNY, CDR2 SVGAGI (reference sequence). The V gene lost 5 bases and the J gene lost 8 bases, with 25 bases spanning the gap. Here the CDR3 reads CASSLLIGSGGVDEQFF. CDR3 coding DNA: TGTGCCAGCAGTCTACTAATTGGGTCAGGAGGGGTCGATGAGCAGTTCTTC.

The chain combines TRBV25-1 with TRBJ2-3, with 10 bases lining up with TRBD2. The CDR3 is 16 residues long. Germline V gene lookup returns CDR1 MGHDK and CDR2 SYGVNS. V lost 2 bases to trimming and J lost 3 bases; unmatched junction nucleotides: 5. The CDR3 DNA reads TGTGCCAGCAGTGAAGGGATGACTAGCGGGACAGATACGCAGTATTTT. Protein sequence: CASSEGMTSGTDTQYF.

The J gene is TRBJ1-4, the V gene TRBV10-3; maybe TRBD1 (5 bases). V lost 3 bases, J lost 10 bases, and 12 bases lay in between. CDR3 size: 13 residues. Germline CDR1 and CDR2: ENHRY and SYGVKD. The CDR3 DNA reads TGTGCCATCAGTGAAAAGGGGTTGGGAAAACTGTTTTTT. Protein sequence: CAISEKGLGKLFF.

The J gene is TRBJ1-5, the V gene TRBV5-1; 8 nucleotides match TRBD1. V was pared by 4 bases and J by 2 bases, with 8 bases of the junction left unmatched. Per the germline V gene, CDR1 is SGHRS and CDR2 is YFSETQ. The CDR3 totals 16 residues. CDR3 in amino acids: CASSPGQEKGNQPQHF. The CDR3 DNA reads TGCGCCAGCAGCCCGGGACAGGAAAAAGGCAATCAGCCCCAGCATTTT.

The chain has TRBV12-5 and TRBJ1-3; the D gene is possibly TRBD1 (5 bases). Germline V gives CDR1 LGHNT, CDR2 FRNRAP. V shed 0 bases and J shed 2 bases, with 11 bases lying between them. The CDR3 totals 16 residues. The DNA of the CDR3 is TGTGCTAGTGGTTTGGTAACCGGAGGGGCTGGAAACACCATATATTTT. Protein: CASGLVTGGAGNTIYF.

The V and J genes are TRBV29-1 and TRBJ1-1, with D unclear. CDR1 SQVTM and CDR2 ANQGSEA come from the germline V gene. The CDR3 is 11 residues long. Deletions cut 4 bases from V and 1 base from J, with 4 bases between. The CDR3 DNA is TGCAGCGTTGGACAGAACACTGAAGCTTTCTTT. It specifies CSVGQNTEAFF. The whole variable domain, filled in from reference TRBV29-1 and TRBJ1-1, reads SAVISQKPSRDICQRGTSLTIQCQVDSQVTMMFWYRQQPGQSLTLIATANQGSEATYESGFVIDKFPISRPNLTFSTLTVSNMSPEDSSIYLCSVGQNTEAFFGQGTRLTVV.

J is TRBJ2-6 and V is TRBV2; 7 positions agree with TRBD1. With V trimmed by 11 bases and J by 0 bases, 4 bases remained unmatched. Looked up from germline, CDR1 is SNHLY and CDR2 is FYNNEI. CDR3 length: 14 residues. CDR3 region: CAGTAFSGANVLTF. The CDR3 nucleotides read TGTGCCGGGACAGCCTTCTCTGGGGCCAACGTCCTGACTTTC.

This chain joins TRBV27 and TRBJ2-3; 9 bases are a match to TRBD2. The V and J ends lost 5 bases and 1 base, in that order; junction bases with no gene match: 4. The length of the CDR3 is 15 residues. Germline V CDR1 and CDR2: MNHEY, SMNVEV (reference sequence). The CDR3 nucleotides are TGTGCCAGCAGTAACCAGCGGGGGGGCACAGATACGCAGTATTTT. Its protein is CASSNQRGGTDTQYF.

A remark on this clone: The junction departs from germline at one end; a sequencing error may be responsible. The chain is built from TRBV7-8 and TRBJ2-3; 9 nucleotides agree with TRBD2. The CDR3 has 16 residues. CDR1 and CDR2 (germline): SGHVS, FQNEAQ. In DNA form, the CDR3 reads TGTGCCAGCCGCTTAGGCGGGGGGGGGCGGACAGATACGCAGTATTTT. Residues: CASRLGGGGRTDTQYF.

The chain carries TRBV3-1 (or the pseudogene TRBV3-2) and TRBJ2-4; 9 bases match TRBD2. The V gene's germline CDR1 is LGHDT and CDR2 YNNKEL (reference sequence). The CDR3 consists of 16 residues. V shed 1 base, J shed 2 bases, and the junction held 3 bases outside the gene matches. The CDR3 DNA follows: TGTGCCAGCAGCCAAGGCGGGGGGGGAACCAAAAACATTCAGTACTTC. Encoded protein: CASSQGGGGTKNIQYF.

The chain couples TRBV19 to TRBJ1-6; 7 nucleotides line up with TRBD1. This CDR3 spans 15 amino acids. Germline V gene data show CDR1 as LNHDA and CDR2 as SQIVND (reference sequence). J gave up 5 bases and V 3 bases, and 4 bases lay outside the gene matches. CDR3 in amino acids: CASSIRGINNSPLHF. Written as DNA, the CDR3 is TGTGCCAGTAGTATCAGGGGGATAAATAATTCACCCCTCCACTTT.

This chain uses TRBV30 with TRBJ2-7, with 10 bases identical to TRBD1. V was pared by 4 bases and J by 2 bases, with 8 bases of the junction left unmatched. The CDR3 totals 15 residues. The germline V gene has CDR1 GTSNPN and CDR2 SVGIG (reference sequence). The CDR3 DNA reads as TGTGCCTGGACCTTAGGGGGGACAGGGGCCTACGAGCAGTACTTC. Protein: CAWTLGGTGAYEQYF.

CDR3 in DNA: TGTGCCAGCAGCTTTGGGCAGGTCTACGAGCAGTACTTC. Protein product: CASSFGQVYEQYF. V is TRBV11-2 and J is TRBJ2-7; D is ambiguous. V lost 3 bases and J 3 bases, leaving 9 bases between the germline ends. CDR3 length: 13 residues. Germline CDR1 SGHAT, CDR2 FQNNGV.

The gene calls are TRBV7-6 and TRBJ2-3; 7 nucleotides agree with TRBD2. This CDR3 is 16 amino acids long. Germline CDR1 SGHVS, CDR2 FNYEAQ. Unmatched junction bases numbered 9, after V lost 5 bases and J lost 1 base. CDR3 sequence: CASSLTGGRGTDTQYF. For the CDR3, the DNA is TGTGCCAGCAGCCTCACGGGCGGGAGAGGCACAGATACGCAGTATTTT.

The genes are TRBV6-1 and TRBJ2-1; D not certain. The germline CDR1 and CDR2 sequences are MNHNS and SASEGT. The V gene lost 0 bases and the J gene lost 4 bases, with 13 bases spanning the gap. CDR3 length equals 16 residues. The DNA for the CDR3 is TGTGCCAGCAGTGAAGCACCCAGACTCCTGTACAATGAGCAGTTCTTC. Translating gives CASSEAPRLLYNEQFF.

In DNA form, the CDR3 reads TGTGCCAGCAGTTCGCTCGGACAGGCCGTGGGTTTGGCTGAAGCTTTCTTT. Amino acids: CASSSLGQAVGLAEAFF. J is TRBJ1-1 and V is TRBV6-2 or TRBV6-3; 7 bases fit TRBD1. The CDR3 covers 17 residues. CDR1 is MNHEY and CDR2 is SVGEGT in the germline V gene. Trimming removed 4 bases from V and 6 bases from J; junction bases left unmatched: 17.

V and J are TRBV3-1 (or the pseudogene TRBV3-2) and TRBJ2-7; TRBD1 aligns across 7 bases. The CDR3 totals 16 residues. V was clipped by 2 bases and J by 1 base; unmatched bases: 8. In germline, CDR1 is LGHDT, CDR2 YNNKEL (reference sequence). CDR3 protein: CASSQLRQGGSYEQYF. CDR3 coding DNA: TGTGCCAGCAGCCAACTACGACAGGGCGGATCCTACGAGCAGTACTTC.